Each of the 11 T cell receptor beta chains below was sequenced from the same sample in a study of chemoradiotherapy in HPV16-positive cancers. Assay: immunoSEQ multiplex PCR; the TCRdb copy retains only in-frame clones and omits some. The profile covers roughly 15,000 clones, with roughly 79% appearing a single time and roughly a tenth taken by the ten largest. This sample was taken from a patient who underwent chemoradiotherapy. Receptors were obtained from a human donor with HPV-associated anogenital cancer.

The V and J genes are TRBV6-4 and TRBJ1-5, with no clear D. V was cut by 0 bases and J by 6 bases, with 6 bases left in between. There are 13 residues in the CDR3. The germline V gene encodes CDR1 MRHNA and CDR2 SNTAGT. The CDR3 DNA reads as TGTGCCAGCAGTGACTCTATGGGTCAGCCCCAGCATTTT. Its protein product is CASSDSMGQPQHF.

J is TRBJ2-1 and V is TRBV10-3; 7 bases line up with TRBD2. The CDR3 has 12 amino acids. Germline loops: CDR1 ENHRY, CDR2 SYGVKD. Trimming removed 6 bases from V and 12 bases from J; junction bases left unmatched: 8. CDR3 protein: CAIRLGEGGQFF. CDR3 DNA: TGTGCCATCAGACTAGGGGAGGGCGGGCAGTTCTTC.

This clone was counted only a few times. This sequence joins TRBV4-1 and TRBJ2-7, with 7 positions matching TRBD2. J lost 5 bases, V lost 4 bases, and 5 bases had no gene match. The CDR3 spans 13 residues. Germline assignment: CDR1 MGHRA and CDR2 YSYEKL. The CDR3: CASSLVGGDEQYF. The CDR3 region has the DNA TGCGCCAGCAGCCTGGTGGGGGGGGACGAGCAGTACTTC.

The rearrangement links TRBV5-5 to TRBJ1-3; no clear D gene. The germline V gene encodes CDR1 SGHKS and CDR2 YYEKEE (reference sequence). The CDR3 has 18 residues. Deletions cut 1 base from V and 1 base from J, with 18 bases between. CDR3 sequence: CASSLLVAGGGSGNTIYF. The CDR3 DNA follows: TGTGCCAGCAGCTTGTTGGTGGCAGGAGGAGGGTCTGGAAACACCATATATTTT.

For the CDR3, the DNA is TGTGCCTGGAGCAGCCCTAACTATGGCTACACCTTC. Residues: CAWSSPNYGYTF. The chain recombines TRBV30 with TRBJ1-2, with D hard to call. Trimming shortened V by 3 bases and J by 0 bases, and 5 bases separated the two germline ends. CDR3 length: 12 residues. Germline CDR1 GTSNPN, CDR2 SVGIG (reference sequence).

The chain carries TRBV27 and TRBJ2-1; 14 bases fit TRBD2. The CDR3 length is 19 residues. CDR1 and CDR2 (germline): MNHEY, SMNVEV (reference sequence). The trim removed 1 base at V and 6 bases at J, leaving 11 bases unmatched. The CDR3 coding sequence is TGTGCCAGCAGTTTATTCGTTCCGGGACTAGCGGGAGTCGGCAATGAGCAGTTCTTC. This gives the protein CASSLFVPGLAGVGNEQFF.

The V gene is TRBV9, the J gene TRBJ1-1; D possibly corresponds to TRBD1 (5 bases). The CDR3 loop spans 12 amino acids. The ends were cut back, 7 bases at V and 1 base at J, with 8 bases in the middle. Germline values: CDR1 SGDLS, CDR2 YYNGEE. CDR3 loop: CASRGWNTEAFF. As DNA, the CDR3 is TGTGCCAGCCGGGGCTGGAACACTGAAGCTTTCTTT.

This clone occurred once. This chain uses TRBV14 with TRBJ2-5; 7 bases fit TRBD2. CDR1 is SGHDN, CDR2 FVKESK, per germline. The CDR3 has 17 amino acids. V lost 2 bases, J lost 7 bases, and 16 bases stayed unmatched. The CDR3 loop reads CASSQFLEGGPRATQYF. CDR3 bases: TGTGCCAGCAGCCAATTCCTCGAGGGAGGGCCCAGGGCGACCCAGTACTTC.

The chain has TRBV28 and TRBJ2-3, with 7 bases lining up with TRBD2. With V trimmed by 3 bases and J by 8 bases, 11 bases remained unmatched. The germline V gene encodes CDR1 MDHEN and CDR2 SYDVKM. There are 15 residues in the CDR3. CDR3 protein: CASSLNSGLGGTQYF. The CDR3 nucleotides read TGTGCCAGCAGTTTGAATAGCGGGCTGGGGGGTACGCAGTATTTT.

This clone has a handful of counts. The chain recombines TRBV10-2 with TRBJ1-5; D is ambiguous. V was clipped by 4 bases and J by 9 bases, with 13 bases between them. The CDR3 is made up of 13 amino acids. CDR1 and CDR2 from the germline V gene are WSHSY and SAAADI. CDR3 bases: TGCGCCAGCAGTGGGACGGCGCCCGGGCCCCAGCATTTT. This encodes CASSGTAPGPQHF.

This clone was recorded a few times. J is TRBJ1-1 and V is TRBV7-9; D might be TRBD1 (5 bases). The germline V gene has CDR1 SEHNR and CDR2 FQNEAQ (reference sequence). The CDR3 loop spans 13 amino acids. Trimming cost V 5 bases and J 5 bases, with 12 bases left between them. For the CDR3, the DNA is TGTGCCAGCAGCGACCCCTGGGGGACTGAAGCTTTCTTT. Translation: CASSDPWGTEAFF.